The 20 T cell receptor beta chains given below trace back to one sample, sequenced in a study of blood T cell repertoires in COVID-19. The assay was immunoSEQ multiplex PCR, and TCRdb's table has in-frame clones only and misses some. The sample yields about 100,000 clones, 80% to 95% seen once. Source material: peripheral blood. These receptors all come from a man aged 50-59 years with active COVID-19.

This chain connects TRBV24-1 to TRBJ1-5; D might be TRBD1 (6 bases). The length of the CDR3 is 15 residues. The ends were cut back, 5 bases at V and 1 base at J, with 11 bases in the middle. Germline V gene lookup returns CDR1 KGHDR and CDR2 SFDVKD. Here the CDR3 DNA reads TGTGCCACCAGTGTCTCCGGGACAAGCAATCAGCCCCAGCATTTT. Protein product: CATSVSGTSNQPQHF.

V and J are TRBV6-1 and TRBJ2-3; D not resolved. The V gene lost 3 bases and the J gene lost 2 bases, with 9 bases spanning the gap. Germline V gene data show CDR1 as MNHNS and CDR2 as SASEGT. This CDR3 contains 14 residues. CDR3 residues: CASSEAYYTDTQYF. CDR3 coding DNA: TGTGCCAGCAGTGAGGCTTACTACACAGATACGCAGTATTTT.

The rearrangement joins TRBV19 to TRBJ2-1; 8 nucleotides line up with TRBD2. The V and J ends lost 7 bases and 6 bases, in that order; junction bases with no gene match: 14. The CDR3 has 16 residues. CDR1 LNHDA and CDR2 SQIVND come from the germline V gene (reference sequence). The CDR3 loop reads CASTPTGTSRLNEQFF. The CDR3 DNA sequence: TGTGCCAGTACACCTACAGGGACTAGTCGTCTCAATGAGCAGTTCTTC.

The chain employs TRBV6-6 and TRBJ1-2; D not certain. The V gene's germline CDR1 is MNHNY and CDR2 SVGAGI (reference sequence). The ends were cut back, 6 bases at V and 8 bases at J, with 19 bases in the middle. This CDR3 has 14 amino acids. The CDR3 here is CASSPSDLRRGYTF. In DNA, the CDR3 is TGTGCCAGCAGCCCCAGCGACCTTAGGAGAGGCTACACCTTC.

The V and J genes are TRBV5-4 and TRBJ2-7; D is possibly TRBD2 (6 bases). The ends were cut back, 3 bases at V and 6 bases at J, with 19 bases in the middle. This CDR3 has 15 amino acids. The germline V gene has CDR1 SGHNT and CDR2 YYREEE (reference sequence). The CDR3 coding sequence is TGTGCCAGCAGCTCGGGACTCCTGACCTCGAGCGAGCAGTACTTC. Its translation is CASSSGLLTSSEQYF. Full variable domain (missing parts from reference TRBV5-4 and TRBJ2-7): ETGVTQSPTHLIKTRGQQVTLRCSSQSGHNTVSWYQQALGQGPQFIFQYYREEENGRGNFPPRFSGLQFPNYSSELNVNALELDDSALYLCASSSGLLTSSEQYFGPGTRLTVT.

V gene TRBV7-9 combines with J gene TRBJ1-5; the D gene is possibly TRBD1 (5 bases). The V gene lost 6 bases and the J gene lost 9 bases, with 21 bases spanning the gap. Germline CDR1 reads SEHNR; CDR2 reads FQNEAQ (reference sequence). The length of the CDR3 is 15 residues. The CDR3 protein is CASSYGPGSQSPQHF. CDR3 sequence (DNA): TGTGCCAGCAGTTACGGGCCAGGGTCCCAATCGCCCCAGCATTTT. Full variable domain (rest looked up from reference TRBV7-9 and TRBJ1-5): DTGVSQNPRHKITKRGQNVTFRCDPISEHNRLYWYRQTLGQGPEFLTYFQNEAQLEKSRLLSDRFSAERPKGSFSTLEIQRTEQGDSAMYLCASSYGPGSQSPQHFGDGTRLSIL.

CDR3 sequence: CASTQARHYGYTF. CDR3 in DNA: TGTGCCAGCACGCAGGCCAGGCACTATGGCTACACCTTC. The chain links TRBV6-5 to TRBJ1-2; D is uncertain. The V and J ends lost 7 bases and 3 bases respectively, with 12 bases between them. The V gene's germline CDR1 is MNHEY and CDR2 SVGAGI. This CDR3 comprises 13 residues.

The gene calls are TRBV9 and TRBJ2-2, with TRBD1 matching 7 bases. V dropped 3 bases and J dropped 7; count of bases not matched to a gene: 9. This CDR3 is 15 amino acids long. Germline V gene lookup returns CDR1 SGDLS and CDR2 YYNGEE. The CDR3 DNA reads as TGTGCCAGCAGCGCACCGACAGGGCAGTACGGGGAGCTGTTTTTT. It translates to CASSAPTGQYGELFF.

This chain joins TRBV6-5 and TRBJ2-7; maybe TRBD2 (6 bases). The V gene lost 2 bases and the J gene lost 2 bases, with 16 bases spanning the gap. The CDR3 spans 16 residues. Looked up from germline, CDR1 is MNHEY and CDR2 is SVGAGI. Here the CDR3 reads CASSYGGSGRAYEQYF. Written as DNA, the CDR3 is TGTGCCAGCAGTTACGGGGGGTCGGGGCGCGCCTACGAGCAGTACTTC.

The CDR3, as DNA: TGTGCCAGCAGTTTAATTGGGGCGCGGGAGACCCAGTACTTC. Translating gives CASSLIGARETQYF. V is TRBV27 and J is TRBJ2-5; TRBD1 is a possible D gene (5 bases). Germline CDR1 reads MNHEY; CDR2 reads SMNVEV (reference sequence). Deletions cut 2 bases from V and 5 bases from J, with 12 bases between. The CDR3 spans 14 residues.

This clone was recorded only once. The V and J genes are TRBV3-1 (or the pseudogene TRBV3-2) and TRBJ2-5; TRBD2 agrees at 12 bases. Germline values: CDR1 LGHDT, CDR2 YNNKEL (reference sequence). There are 14 residues in the CDR3. V trimming: 4 bases; J trimming: 3 bases; junction bases outside the gene matches: 0. In nucleotides, the CDR3 is TGTGCCAGCAGCCGACTAGCGGGAGAAGAGACCCAGTACTTC. Translated, it gives CASSRLAGEETQYF.

The chain uses TRBV5-4 and TRBJ2-5, with D possibly TRBD2 on 7 matching bases. The CDR3 extends over 17 amino acids. Trimming removed 3 bases at V and 2 bases at J, with 20 bases between. Germline CDR1 SGHNT, CDR2 YYREEE (reference sequence). CDR3 amino acids: CASSSPLGGGGQETQYF. CDR3 nucleotides: TGTGCCAGCAGCTCCCCGCTGGGAGGGGGAGGGCAAGAGACCCAGTACTTC.

The CDR3, as DNA: TGTGCCAGCAGCCCTCAGAGGGGGGGGCCGTCTGGAGTTTCCTACGAGCAGTACTTC. Its protein product is CASSPQRGGPSGVSYEQYF. The chain links TRBV9 to TRBJ2-7; perhaps TRBD2 as D (7 bases). The CDR3 has 19 residues. V was clipped by 4 bases and J by 1 base, with 27 bases between them. The germline V gene encodes CDR1 SGDLS and CDR2 YYNGEE.

The chain links TRBV5-1 to TRBJ1-1; TRBD1 is a possible D gene (6 bases). V was shortened by 4 bases and J by 2 bases, with 12 bases between the two germline ends. There are 14 residues in the CDR3. In germline, CDR1 is SGHRS, CDR2 YFSETQ. The chain's CDR3 is CASSAQGLNTEAFF. For the CDR3, the DNA is TGCGCCAGCAGCGCACAGGGTCTTAACACTGAAGCTTTCTTT.

The V gene is TRBV4-1, the J gene TRBJ1-1, with D possibly matching TRBD1 (5 bases). Germline CDR1 and CDR2: MGHRA and YSYEKL. The CDR3 length is 16 residues. V was trimmed by 1 base and J by 1 base, leaving 13 bases between them. In nucleotides, the CDR3 is TGCGCCAGCAGCCAAGGGAGTATAGGGGCGAACACTGAAGCTTTCTTT. Translated, it gives CASSQGSIGANTEAFF.

On this clone itself: The limits of the CDR3 on the DNA are not certain, so only TCRdb's listed CDR3 is given. This chain uses TRBV21-1 with TRBJ2-6; the table's D gene call, TRBD1, was not cross checked with the DNA. TRBV21-1 is shown as a pseudogene. The CDR3 is made up of 20 amino acids, end residues included. The CDR3 sequence is CASSKEGCLGVGSGANVLTF.

This sequence joins TRBV28 and TRBJ2-1; TRBD1 matches at 11 bases. V lost 5 bases and J lost 6; bases outside the gene matches: 6. Per germline, CDR1 MDHEN and CDR2 SYDVKM. CDR3 length: 15 amino acids. CDR3 residues: CASSATGTGGNEQFF. CDR3 DNA sequence: TGTGCCAGCAGTGCCACCGGGACAGGGGGCAATGAGCAGTTCTTC.

This chain joins TRBV29-1 and TRBJ1-1, with TRBD1 identical over 8 bases. The CDR3 is 13 residues long. V was clipped by 7 bases and J by 1 base; unmatched bases: 5. CDR1 is SQVTM, CDR2 ANQGSEA, per germline. The CDR3, as DNA: TGCAGCGCCGGGACAGGAGGGAACACTGAAGCTTTCTTT. Encoded protein: CSAGTGGNTEAFF.

The rearrangement links TRBV19 to TRBJ1-1, with D possibly TRBD1 on 5 matching bases. This CDR3 spans 17 amino acids. Germline values: CDR1 LNHDA, CDR2 SQIVND (reference sequence). The V end lost 0 bases, the J end lost 5 bases, and 19 bases lay between the germline ends. In DNA, the CDR3 is TGTGCCAGTAGTATAGATCGTATTCAGGCAGGGTGGACTGAAGCTTTCTTT. This translates into CASSIDRIQAGWTEAFF. Variable domain in full (rest from reference TRBV19 and TRBJ1-1): DGGITQSPKYLFRKEGQNVTLSCEQNLNHDAMYWYRQDPGQGLRLIYYSQIVNDFQKGDIAEGYSVSREKKESFPLTVTSAQKNPTAFYLCASSIDRIQAGWTEAFFGQGTRLTVV.

The rearrangement links TRBV27 to TRBJ1-6, with D possibly being TRBD1 (5 bases). The CDR3 loop spans 14 amino acids. CDR1 and CDR2 from the germline V gene are MNHEY and SMNVEV (reference sequence). The ends were cut back, 3 bases at V and 4 bases at J, with 7 bases in the middle. The CDR3 DNA reads TGTGCCAGCAGTTTGGAGGGGTATAATTCACCCCTCCACTTT. Its translation: CASSLEGYNSPLHF.